The 19 T cell receptor beta chains given below trace back to one sample, sequenced in a study of blood T cell repertoires in COVID-19. Repertoires were generated with immunoSEQ multiplex PCR, while TCRdb's copy carries only in-frame clones and drops some. The sample holds some 140,000 clones; almost 80% are singletons and the top ten take roughly 11%. The sequenced material came from peripheral blood. The source is a man aged 60 to 75 who had recovered from COVID-19.

V usage is TRBV28 and J usage is TRBJ1-1; TRBD1 might be the D (5 bases). The CDR3 is 13 amino acids. The germline gives CDR1 MDHEN, CDR2 SYDVKM. V lost 4 bases, J lost 6 bases, and 12 bases lay in between. The CDR3 here is CASSSPGPSEAFF. The CDR3 DNA follows: TGTGCCAGCAGTTCCCCAGGGCCTTCTGAAGCTTTCTTT.

This clone was seen only once. The chain combines TRBV4-3 with TRBJ2-2, with 7 bases that match TRBD1. V lost 5 bases to trimming and J lost 4 bases; unmatched junction nucleotides: 7. CDR3 length: 15 amino acids. The germline gives CDR1 LGHNA, CDR2 YSLEER. DNA for the CDR3: TGCGCCAGCAGCAAGACAGGGCCGGGCACCGGGGAGCTGTTTTTT. It yields the protein CASSKTGPGTGELFF.

The CDR3 nucleotides read TGTGCCAGCAGCTTGGCAGTAGCCAAAAACATTCAGTACTTC. Amino acid sequence: CASSLAVAKNIQYF. This sequence joins TRBV5-8 and TRBJ2-4; D is undetermined. The V gene lost 0 bases and the J gene lost 0 bases, with 4 bases spanning the gap. The CDR3 consists of 14 residues. Germline-derived CDR1 and CDR2 are SGHTS and YDEGEE.

V gene TRBV3-1 (or the pseudogene TRBV3-2) combines with J gene TRBJ1-2, with D maybe TRBD1 (5 bases). This CDR3 comprises 15 residues. CDR1 and CDR2 (germline): LGHDT, YNNKEL (reference sequence). The V gene lost 1 base and the J gene lost 3 bases, with 12 bases spanning the gap. CDR3 residues: CASSQVVGDYYGYTF. The CDR3 nucleotides read TGTGCCAGCAGCCAAGTTGTCGGGGACTACTATGGCTACACCTTC.

The genes are TRBV3-1 (or the pseudogene TRBV3-2) and TRBJ2-3, with D maybe TRBD1 (5 bases). Germline loops: CDR1 LGHDT, CDR2 YNNKEL (reference sequence). The CDR3 consists of 14 residues. V gave up 0 bases and J gave up 2 bases, with 6 bases separating them. The CDR3 spells CASSQDGATDTQYF. CDR3 bases: TGTGCCAGCAGCCAAGATGGGGCCACAGATACGCAGTATTTT.

The chain links TRBV3-1 (or the pseudogene TRBV3-2) to TRBJ2-1; 15 nucleotides match TRBD2. Germline V CDR1 and CDR2: LGHDT, YNNKEL (reference sequence). This CDR3 is built from 19 residues. With 2 bases clipped from V and 2 bases from J, the junction kept 7 bases outside the gene matches. The CDR3 here is CASSQIGLAGGLAYNEQFF. The CDR3 nucleotides are TGTGCCAGCAGCCAAATTGGACTAGCGGGAGGGCTCGCCTACAATGAGCAGTTCTTC.

The chain is built from TRBV19 and TRBJ1-2, with 9 bases identical to TRBD1. Trimming cost V 5 bases and J 4 bases; bases outside gene matches: 5. The CDR3 is made up of 14 amino acids. Germline values: CDR1 LNHDA, CDR2 SQIVND (reference sequence). CDR3 sequence (DNA): TGTGCCAGTAGTCCGCGGACAGGGGTCTATGGCTACACCTTC. Its protein is CASSPRTGVYGYTF.

The V call is TRBV7-2, the J call TRBJ1-2; a possible D gene is TRBD1 (5 bases). The CDR3 is 16 residues long. The V gene lost 5 bases and the J gene lost 6 bases, with 22 bases spanning the gap. Germline values: CDR1 SGHTA, CDR2 FQGNSA. The CDR3 DNA is TGTGCCAGCAGCCCAAGGTCAGAGGCAGGGTCAAATGGCTACACCTTC. Translating it yields CASSPRSEAGSNGYTF.

This clone was found a few times. This sequence joins TRBV3-1 (or the pseudogene TRBV3-2) and TRBJ1-2, with TRBD1 matching over 7 bases. V lost 4 bases to trimming and J lost 0 bases; unmatched junction nucleotides: 11. Germline V lookup: CDR1 LGHDT, CDR2 YNNKEL (reference sequence). The CDR3 runs 17 residues. For the CDR3, the DNA is TGTGCCAGCAGCCTTCGGACAGGAAGGTTTCCTAACTATGGCTACACCTTC. Protein: CASSLRTGRFPNYGYTF.

Only one count was recorded for this clone. The chain combines TRBV7-9 with TRBJ1-2, with TRBD1 matching over 7 bases. J gave up 1 base and V 4 bases, and 9 bases lay outside the gene matches. This CDR3 spans 16 amino acids. CDR1 SEHNR and CDR2 FQNEAQ come from the germline V gene (reference sequence). CDR3 in DNA: TGTGCCAGCAGCTCCCAACGGGACAGCCTTAACTATGGCTACACCTTC. As protein: CASSSQRDSLNYGYTF. Complete variable domain (other parts from reference TRBV7-9 and TRBJ1-2): DTGVSQNPRHKITKRGQNVTFRCDPISEHNRLYWYRQTLGQGPEFLTYFQNEAQLEKSRLLSDRFSAERPKGSFSTLEIQRTEQGDSAMYLCASSSQRDSLNYGYTFGSGTRLTVV.

This rearrangement joins TRBV3-1 (or the pseudogene TRBV3-2) to TRBJ1-6, with 8 nucleotides matching TRBD1. Per germline, CDR1 LGHDT and CDR2 YNNKEL (reference sequence). The CDR3 length is 15 residues. Trimming took 3 bases from V and 10 from J; bases not matched to a gene: 8. The CDR3 spells CASSHRQGTDSPLHF. The DNA for the CDR3 is TGTGCCAGCAGCCACCGACAGGGGACTGACTCACCCCTCCACTTT.

The DNA for the CDR3 is TGTGCCAGCAGCTTAACGAGGGACACCGGGGAGCTGTTTTTT. Its protein is CASSLTRDTGELFF. This sequence joins TRBV7-3 and TRBJ2-2, with TRBD2 as a possible D gene (5 bases). Trimming removed 0 bases from V and 3 bases from J, with 5 bases in between. The CDR3 has 14 amino acids. The germline V gene encodes CDR1 SGHTA and CDR2 FQGTGA. Combining the CDR3 with reference TRBV7-3 and TRBJ2-2 gives the whole variable domain GAGVSQTPSNKVTEKGKYVELRCDPISGHTALYWYRQSLGQGPEFLIYFQGTGAADDSGLPNDRFFAVRPEGSVSTLKIQRTERGDSAVYLCASSLTRDTGELFFGEGSRLTVL.

The chain combines TRBV19 with TRBJ1-4; possible D gene TRBD1, 6 bases. The V end lost 6 bases, the J end lost 4 bases, and 15 bases lay between the germline ends. Germline V gives CDR1 LNHDA, CDR2 SQIVND (reference sequence). The length of the CDR3 is 15 residues. CDR3 nucleotide sequence: TGTGCCAGTAGAATGGCAGGGGCCGGTAATGAAAAACTGTTTTTT. Amino acids: CASRMAGAGNEKLFF.

CDR3 coding DNA: TGTGCCTGGAGTCCCTCCGGGACTTCTTCTCCTCCTGATACGCAGTATTTT. This gives the protein CAWSPSGTSSPPDTQYF. The V call is TRBV30, the J call TRBJ2-3, with D maybe TRBD2 (6 bases). The CDR3 contains 17 residues. Germline V gives CDR1 GTSNPN, CDR2 SVGIG (reference sequence). The V end was cut by 2 bases, the J end by 6 bases, with 24 bases between.

This clone occurred once. The CDR3 coding sequence is TGTGCCAGCAGCGCCAGCGGGGGCACAGATACGCAGTATTTT. It encodes CASSASGGTDTQYF. The chain carries TRBV9 and TRBJ2-3, with 7 bases lining up with TRBD2. In germline, CDR1 is SGDLS, CDR2 YYNGEE. V dropped 3 bases and J dropped 1; count of bases not matched to a gene: 2. This CDR3 region has 14 residues.

This sequence joins TRBV7-2 and TRBJ2-7; D might be TRBD1 (5 bases). Germline V lookup: CDR1 SGHTA, CDR2 FQGNSA. The V end was cut by 5 bases, the J end by 6 bases, with 11 bases between. The CDR3 spans 12 residues. The CDR3 reads CASSPVRGEQYF. The DNA for the CDR3 is TGTGCCAGCAGCCCAGTAAGGGGCGAGCAGTACTTC.

This chain joins TRBV12-3 or TRBV12-4 and TRBJ1-2; D call uncertain. CDR3 size: 11 residues. The V gene lost 3 bases and the J gene lost 7 bases, with 6 bases spanning the gap. CDR3 loop: CASSLTFGYTF. CDR3 coding DNA: TGTGCCAGCAGTTTGACTTTTGGCTACACCTTC.

The chain carries TRBV6-1 and TRBJ1-5; D not certain. Germline-derived CDR1 and CDR2 are MNHNS and SASEGT. With 1 base removed from V and 6 bases from J, the gap between germline ends came to 7 bases. The CDR3 consists of 13 residues. CDR3 in amino acids: CASSEGGGQPQHF. The CDR3 nucleotides read TGTGCCAGCAGTGAAGGTGGCGGTCAGCCCCAGCATTTT.

This clone occurred once. The chain links TRBV7-3 to TRBJ1-2; possibly TRBD1 for D (5 bases). The CDR3 covers 13 residues. Looked up from germline, CDR1 is SGHTA and CDR2 is FQGTGA. The V gene lost 1 base and the J gene lost 6 bases, with 9 bases spanning the gap. The CDR3: CASSLMTEHGYTF. CDR3 DNA sequence: TGTGCCAGCAGCTTAATGACAGAGCATGGCTACACCTTC.